This T cell receptor beta chain was sequenced for a study of shared clonotypes between healthy human individuals. Study-level information: The cohort comprised two women and a few men. Their ages spanned 18 to 49 years.

The test was conducted at deep level. Sorted-subset replicate PCR reactions contained roughly 190 ng DNA, corresponding to 29,000 or so T cell genomes. The table came from immunoSEQ multiplex PCR; TCRdb's copy has only in-frame clones and leaves some out. The table lists roughly 2,500,000 clones, over 85% of them singletons, with approximately 0.35% in the top ten. The CDR3 has 16 amino acids. CDR1 and CDR2 from the germline V gene are SGHDT and YYEEEE. V trimming: 1 base; J trimming: 5 bases; junction bases outside the gene matches: 11. Donors were healthy HIV-negative adults without recently reported acute infections or vaccinations.

V usage is TRBV5-6 and J usage is TRBJ1-1, with TRBD1 matching 7 bases. The sequencing input was naive CD4+ T cells from PBMCs. The subset here: CD45RA+ positively selected. This sequence originates from a young man in good health. Some clones in this sample may be carry-over from other donors' samples. The CDR3: CASSLRVRGRGTEAFF. In nucleotides, the CDR3 is TGTGCCAGCAGCTTGCGTGTGAGGGGGCGGGGAACTGAAGCTTTCTTT.